Below, one T cell receptor beta chain is given with its context. The data were obtained in a study of cytotoxic CD8 clonotypes in ibrutinib-treated CLL. This table comes from immunoSEQ multiplex PCR, and its TCRdb copy is limited to in-frame clones, with some not included. The sample lists roughly 160,000 clones; roughly four fifths were seen once. The V and J ends lost 8 bases and 4 bases respectively, with 20 bases between them. The CDR3 consists of 15 residues. CDR1 MNHEY and CDR2 SVGAGI come from the germline V gene. The origin of this receptor is a human donor with chronic lymphocytic leukemia. V is TRBV6-5 and J is TRBJ1-2; D remains ambiguous. The sequencing used PBMCs, collected after 24 months of ibrutinib treatment. CDR3 sequence: CASGPLGPLGYGYTF. CDR3 nucleotide sequence: TGTGCCAGCGGCCCACTCGGACCGCTTGGCTATGGCTACACCTTC.